This T cell receptor beta chain was observed in a study of blood T cell repertoires in COVID-19. Original handling: Reference gene primer amplification gave estimated nucleated cell counts. The table came from immunoSEQ multiplex PCR; TCRdb's copy has only in-frame clones and leaves some out. The DNA was the basis for D and trimming; V, J and clone size are from that table. The sample includes roughly 60,000 clones, around 83% of them seen just once. This clone appeared a few times. The CDR3 has 14 amino acids. In germline, CDR1 is MGHRA, CDR2 YSYEKL. Trimming left V 3 bases short and J 5 bases short, with 11 bases between.

The TCR comes from a man aged 50 or older with COVID-19, enrolled during active disease. Sequencing was carried out using peripheral blood. The chain is built from TRBV4-1 and TRBJ1-5, with unresolved D. The CDR3 DNA reads as TGCGCCAGCAGCCAGGGAGGGTACGATCAGCCCCAGCATTTT. Its translation: CASSQGGYDQPQHF.